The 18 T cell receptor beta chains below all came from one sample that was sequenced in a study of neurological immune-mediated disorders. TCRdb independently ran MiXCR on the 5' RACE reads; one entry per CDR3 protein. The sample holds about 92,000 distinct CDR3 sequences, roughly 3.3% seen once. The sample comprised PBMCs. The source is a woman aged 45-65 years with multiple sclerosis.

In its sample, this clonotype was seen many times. CDR3 loop: CSASPPSGDYQETQYF. For the CDR3, the DNA is TGCAGTGCCAGCCCCCCTAGCGGGGATTACCAAGAGACCCAGTACTTC. The chain couples TRBV20-1 to TRBJ2-5; 9 bases agree with TRBD2. The ends lost 6 bases at V and 0 bases at J; junction bases unmatched: 11. The germline V gene has CDR1 DFQATT and CDR2 SNEGSKA (reference sequence). The CDR3 runs 16 residues.

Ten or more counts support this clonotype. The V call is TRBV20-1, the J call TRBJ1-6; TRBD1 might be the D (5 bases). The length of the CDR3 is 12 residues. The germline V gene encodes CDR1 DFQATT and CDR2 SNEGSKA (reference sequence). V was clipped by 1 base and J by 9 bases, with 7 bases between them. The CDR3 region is CSARVQGSPLHF. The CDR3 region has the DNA TGCAGTGCTAGAGTTCAGGGTTCACCCCTCCACTTT.

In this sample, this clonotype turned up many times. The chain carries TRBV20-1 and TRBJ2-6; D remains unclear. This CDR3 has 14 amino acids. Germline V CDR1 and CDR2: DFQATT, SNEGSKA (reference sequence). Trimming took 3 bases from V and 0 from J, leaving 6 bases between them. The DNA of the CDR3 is TGCAGTGCTAGTCGAATCTCTGGGGCCAACGTCCTGACTTTC. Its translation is CSASRISGANVLTF.

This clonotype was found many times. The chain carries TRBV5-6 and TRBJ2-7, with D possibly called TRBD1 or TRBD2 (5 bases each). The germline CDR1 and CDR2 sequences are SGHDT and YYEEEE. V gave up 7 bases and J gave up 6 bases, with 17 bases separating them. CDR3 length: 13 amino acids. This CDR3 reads CASGSWGSGEQYF. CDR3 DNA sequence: TGTGCCAGCGGATCGTGGGGGAGCGGCGAGCAGTACTTC.

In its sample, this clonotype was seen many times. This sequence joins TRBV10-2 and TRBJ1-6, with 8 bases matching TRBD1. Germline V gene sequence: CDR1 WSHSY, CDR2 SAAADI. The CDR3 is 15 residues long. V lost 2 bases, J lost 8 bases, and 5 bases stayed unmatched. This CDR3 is CASSEVDRVDSPLHF. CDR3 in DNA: TGCGCCAGCAGTGAGGTGGACAGGGTTGATTCACCCCTCCACTTT.

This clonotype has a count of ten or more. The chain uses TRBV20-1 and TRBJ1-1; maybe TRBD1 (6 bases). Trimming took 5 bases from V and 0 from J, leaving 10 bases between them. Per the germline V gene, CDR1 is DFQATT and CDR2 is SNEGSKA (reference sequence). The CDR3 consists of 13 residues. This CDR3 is CSAVQGLNTEAFF. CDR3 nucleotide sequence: TGCAGTGCTGTACAGGGTTTGAACACTGAAGCTTTCTTT.

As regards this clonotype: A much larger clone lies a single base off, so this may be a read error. The CDR3 nucleotides read TGCGCCAGCAGGGAACAGGGCGTCTCTGGAAAAACCATATATTTT. As protein: CASREQGVSGKTIYF. This rearrangement joins TRBV5-1 to TRBJ1-3; perhaps TRBD1 as D (6 bases). Germline loops: CDR1 SGHRS, CDR2 YFSETQ. This CDR3 spans 15 amino acids.

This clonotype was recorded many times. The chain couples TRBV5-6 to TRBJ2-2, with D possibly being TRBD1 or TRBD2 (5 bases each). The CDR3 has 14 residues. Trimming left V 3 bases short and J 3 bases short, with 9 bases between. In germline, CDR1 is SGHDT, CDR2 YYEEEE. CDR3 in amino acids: CASSWGRYTGELFF. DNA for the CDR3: TGTGCCAGCAGCTGGGGACGGTACACCGGGGAGCTGTTTTTT.

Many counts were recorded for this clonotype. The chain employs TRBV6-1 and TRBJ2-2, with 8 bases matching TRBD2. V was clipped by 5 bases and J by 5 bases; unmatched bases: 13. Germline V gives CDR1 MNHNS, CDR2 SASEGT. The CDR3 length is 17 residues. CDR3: CASSSPFRGGRTGELFF. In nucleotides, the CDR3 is TGTGCCAGCAGTTCCCCCTTCCGGGGGGGCCGTACCGGGGAGCTGTTTTTT.

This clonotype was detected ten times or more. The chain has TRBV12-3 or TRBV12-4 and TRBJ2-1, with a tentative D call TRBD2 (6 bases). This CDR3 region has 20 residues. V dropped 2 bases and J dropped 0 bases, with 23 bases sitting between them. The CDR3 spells CASSLHAVRAGLSSYNEQFF. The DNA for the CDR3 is TGTGCCAGCAGTTTACATGCGGTTAGGGCGGGGTTGAGCTCCTACAATGAGCAGTTCTTC.

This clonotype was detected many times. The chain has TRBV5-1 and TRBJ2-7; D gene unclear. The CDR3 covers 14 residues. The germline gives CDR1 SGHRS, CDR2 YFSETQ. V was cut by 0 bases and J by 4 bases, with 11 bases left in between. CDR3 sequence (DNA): TGCGCCAGCAGCTTGGGAACCATCACTTACGAGCAGTACTTC. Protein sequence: CASSLGTITYEQYF.

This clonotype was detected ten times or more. Written as DNA, the CDR3 is TGCAGTGCTAGAGAGGGGGGGCGCCTATCTGGGGCCAACGTCCTGACTTTC. Its translation is CSAREGGRLSGANVLTF. The V call is TRBV20-1, the J call TRBJ2-6; possible D gene TRBD2, 7 bases. V was trimmed by 0 bases and J by 1 base, leaving 13 bases between them. Germline V gene data show CDR1 as DFQATT and CDR2 as SNEGSKA (reference sequence). There are 17 residues in the CDR3.

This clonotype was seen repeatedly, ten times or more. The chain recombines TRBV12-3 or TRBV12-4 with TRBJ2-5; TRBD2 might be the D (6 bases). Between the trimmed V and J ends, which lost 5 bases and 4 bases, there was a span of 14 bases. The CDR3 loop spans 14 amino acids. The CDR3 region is CASSLNLRGETQYF. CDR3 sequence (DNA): TGTGCCAGCAGTCTCAACTTGCGGGGAGAGACCCAGTACTTC.

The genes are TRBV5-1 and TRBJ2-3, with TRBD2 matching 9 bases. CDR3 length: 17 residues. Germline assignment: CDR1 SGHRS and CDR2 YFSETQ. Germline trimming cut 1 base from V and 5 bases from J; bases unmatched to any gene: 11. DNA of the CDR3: TGCGCCAGCAGCTTGTCGACCCCCGCGGGGGGGCAAGATACGCAGTATTTT. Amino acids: CASSLSTPAGGQDTQYF.

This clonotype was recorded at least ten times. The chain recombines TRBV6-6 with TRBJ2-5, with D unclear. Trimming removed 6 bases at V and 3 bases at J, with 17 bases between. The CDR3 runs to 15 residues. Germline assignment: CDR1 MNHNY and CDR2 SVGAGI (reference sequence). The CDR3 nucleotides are TGTGCCAGCAGGTCCCACTCGTGGCAGAAAGAGACCCAGTACTTC. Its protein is CASRSHSWQKETQYF.

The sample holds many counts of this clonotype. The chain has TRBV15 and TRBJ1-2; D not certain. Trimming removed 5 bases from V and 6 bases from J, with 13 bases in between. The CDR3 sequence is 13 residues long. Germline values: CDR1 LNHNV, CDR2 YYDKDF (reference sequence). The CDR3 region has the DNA TGTGCCACCAGCGGATTCGAGGGAAATGGCTACACCTTC. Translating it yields CATSGFEGNGYTF.

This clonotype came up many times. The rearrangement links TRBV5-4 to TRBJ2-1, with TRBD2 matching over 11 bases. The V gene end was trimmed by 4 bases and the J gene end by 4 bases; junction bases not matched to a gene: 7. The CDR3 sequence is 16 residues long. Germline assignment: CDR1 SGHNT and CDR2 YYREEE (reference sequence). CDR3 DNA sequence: TGTGCCAGCAGCGCCAGACTAGCGGGGACTTACAATGAGCAGTTCTTC. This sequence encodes CASSARLAGTYNEQFF.

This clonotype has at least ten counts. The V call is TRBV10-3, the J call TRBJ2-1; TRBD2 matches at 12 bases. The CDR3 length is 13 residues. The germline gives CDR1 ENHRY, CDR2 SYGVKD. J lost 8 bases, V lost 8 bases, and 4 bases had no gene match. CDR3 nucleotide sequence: TGTGCCATCGGACTAGCGGGGATGTATGAGCAGTTCTTC. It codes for CAIGLAGMYEQFF.